This record looks at one T cell receptor (beta chain) sequence and its context. The entry originates in a study of blood T cell repertoires in COVID-19. Per the original methods: Estimation of nucleated cell counts was performed using reference gene primer amplification. Sequencing used immunoSEQ multiplex PCR; TCRdb keeps in-frame clones, though not all of them. The V and J calls and the clone size are those of that table, but D and trimming were determined from the DNA. The table has hundreds of thousands of clones, about 88% seen once. The study drew participants aged about 18 to 89 years from roughly 25 US areas. In assigning cohorts, the study relied on participant-reported clinical history. Exposed participants encountered a COVID-19 case during the 2 weeks preceding study entry. The ends were cut back, 4 bases at V and 5 bases at J, with 24 bases in the middle. Germline V CDR1 and CDR2: SGHAT, FQNNGV. The CDR3 runs to 18 residues.

The source of this sequence is a woman aged 18-35 years who had been exposed to COVID-19. J is TRBJ2-1 and V is TRBV11-2, with D possibly being TRBD2 (6 bases). The sample was PBMCs or T cells enriched from blood (not recorded which). CDR3 DNA sequence: TGTGCCAGCAGCTCCGTATGGGGCCGGGGAGGATCACACAATGAGCAGTTCTTC. It specifies CASSSVWGRGGSHNEQFF.